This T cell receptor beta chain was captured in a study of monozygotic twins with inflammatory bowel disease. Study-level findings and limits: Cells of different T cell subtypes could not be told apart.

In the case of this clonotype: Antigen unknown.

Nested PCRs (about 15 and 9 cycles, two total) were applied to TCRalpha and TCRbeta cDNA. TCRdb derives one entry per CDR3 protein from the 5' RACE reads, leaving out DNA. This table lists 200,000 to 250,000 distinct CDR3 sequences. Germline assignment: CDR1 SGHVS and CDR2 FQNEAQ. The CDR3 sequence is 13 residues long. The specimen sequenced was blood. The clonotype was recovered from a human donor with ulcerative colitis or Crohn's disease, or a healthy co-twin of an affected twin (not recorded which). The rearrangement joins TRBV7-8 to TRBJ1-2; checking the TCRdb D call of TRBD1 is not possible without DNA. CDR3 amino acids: CASSDGTVYGYTF.